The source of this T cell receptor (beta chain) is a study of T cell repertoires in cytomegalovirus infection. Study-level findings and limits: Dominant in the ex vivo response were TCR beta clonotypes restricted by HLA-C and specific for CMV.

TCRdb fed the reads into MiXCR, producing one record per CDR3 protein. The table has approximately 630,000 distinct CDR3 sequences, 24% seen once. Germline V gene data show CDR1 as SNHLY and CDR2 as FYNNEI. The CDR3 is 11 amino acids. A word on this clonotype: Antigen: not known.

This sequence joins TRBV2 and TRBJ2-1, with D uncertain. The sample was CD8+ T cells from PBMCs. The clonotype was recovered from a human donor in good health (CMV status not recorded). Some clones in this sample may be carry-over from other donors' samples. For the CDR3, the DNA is TGTGGGGTCGCGGATAACAATGAGCAGTTCTTC. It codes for CGVADNNEQFF.